Given below is one TCR beta chain in context. This clonotype has a count of ten or more. Its antigen has not been determined. One junction end disagrees with the germline gene, perhaps due to a read error. Inclusive of the bounding cysteine and phenylalanine, the CDR3 is 13 residues long. Left in the record is the CDR3 DNA by itself, 39 bases read in frame from the first base. The germline V gene yields SQVTM for CDR1 and ANQGSEA for CDR2. This sample was included in a study of regulatory T cells in long-lasting Graves disease (dated by TCRdb to 2020 to 2023). Some background on the complete study: Patients with newly diagnosed Graves' disease had been on antithyroid drugs for under 3 months. Patients with persistent Graves' disease were compared with patients with newly diagnosed Graves' disease using TCR sequencing and RNA sequencing of peripheral blood. The study was registered as a clinical trial and conducted in China. A total of about 35 samples underwent TCR sequencing, from roughly 13 patients with persistent Graves' disease and 20 or so patients with newly diagnosed Graves' disease. Study-wide findings and limitations: The study examined only peripheral blood because the primary lesion, thyroid tissue, could not be accessed. Only the TCR beta chain was sequenced and analyzed. Persistent Graves' disease patients showed lower TCR Shannon entropy and fewer highly expanded clones than newly diagnosed patients, suggesting clonal expansion. Patients with persistent disease shared more public clonotypes (about 2,900) than newly diagnosed patients did (around 930). TRBV28, TRBJ1-2 and TRBJ2-5 were preferentially used in persistent disease, while TRBV20-1 and TRBJ2-1 were favored in newly diagnosed disease. The authors acknowledged the small sample size as a limitation that may reduce accuracy.

The library relied on multiplex PCR. Sequencing was performed on an Illumina HiSeq 4000. To build TCR beta libraries, CDR3 regions were amplified by Arm-PCR using iRepertoire HTBI primers. Gel purification was performed on PCR products prior to sequencing. In the original analysis: Gene usage analysis of CDR3 amino acid clonotypes used the approximately 56 TRBV and 14 TRBJ segments found across samples. COPE and FqMerger were used to merge the filtered high-quality paired reads into contigs. BLAST was used to align contigs to IMGT TRBV, TRBD and TRBJ reference genes, and CDR3 was defined according to IMGT. Any clonotype with a frequency above 0.1% was counted as a highly expanded clone. Shannon entropy was used to measure repertoire diversity, and the Gini coefficient was used to measure V-J evenness. Clonotypes shared by more than one individual were considered public. TCRdb redid the processing of the public reads, applying fastp at Q25 and MiXCR, and retained in-frame beta chains. Records with the same CDR3 protein are collapsed into one entry carrying the most frequent genes and DNA. The V and J calls come from TCRdb's annotation, not from the publication. The sample data list hundreds of thousands of distinct CDR3 sequences, and around 15% of these were observed just once. The ten largest clones capture 9.5% to 12% of the sample.

According to the study, the label for this sample's time point signals: newly diagnosed GD, antithyroid drugs for less than 3 months. For both TCR sequencing and RNA sequencing, RNA was extracted from PBMCs in TRIzol. The diagnosis of Graves' disease followed American Thyroid Association guidelines. Patients for the study were recruited at an endocrinology department in Xi'an, China. Each patient gave approximately 10 milliliters of peripheral blood, collected in an EDTA anticoagulant tube. Ficoll Paque Plus density gradient separation was used to isolate PBMCs, and no further T cell sorting was performed. An Agilent 2100 Bioanalyzer and agarose gel were used to assess RNA quality, and a NanoDrop 2000 was used to measure RNA concentration. These data also featured in a second study, about T cells in Graves' hyperthyroidism and ophthalmopathy. As that second paper reports: Stable Graves' hyperthyroidism was defined as no progression to ophthalmopathy during 18 months of follow-up. Hyperthyroidism patients were newly diagnosed, had a disease duration of under 2 months, and were aged 18 to 65 years. Any patient with an uncontrolled infection, another autoimmune disease, pregnancy or lactation was excluded. Diagnoses relied on clinical symptoms, serum thyroxine and TRAb, thyroid ultrasound and orbital computed tomography. The first round of RT-PCR for the TCR CDR3 was performed with the HTBI primer set and the Qiagen OneStep RT-PCR kit. Most expanded thyroid clonotypes (frequency above 0.001) were also found in blood, which suggests that blood repertoires may mirror thyroid immune responses. A model built on a 13 V-J signature distinguished ophthalmopathy from stable hyperthyroidism, reaching over 85% sensitivity and around 81% specificity in cross-validation and 80%/75% in testing. In validation, progression to ophthalmopathy was predicted by the model with almost 71% sensitivity and 72% to 85% specificity, a median of about 6.4 months before onset. To identify distinguishing TCR V-J signatures, a discovery cohort of some 100 patients was used, comprising 40 to 45 with Graves' ophthalmopathy and 57 with stable Graves' hyperthyroidism. Prospective prediction of ophthalmopathy was tested in an independent validation cohort of fewer than 20 hyperthyroidism patients and 17 patients who later progressed to ophthalmopathy. The 85 to 100 discovery patients were randomly split 7:3 into training and test sets. Thyroid tissue and blood T-cell repertoires from about six Graves' hyperthyroidism patients were also compared in the study. After sampling, hyperthyroidism patients received methimazole starting at 30 mg daily, and ophthalmopathy patients received high-dose intravenous methylprednisolone. Libraries were constructed in a second round of multiplex PCR, after which size selection and purification were carried out. Paired-end sequencing of the libraries was performed with 100 bp reads on an Illumina HiSeq2000. SOAPnuke was used to process the raw data, throwing out any read that contained adapters or uncalled bases, had a mean Phred below 15, or lacked an exact constant-primer or identifier match. High-quality paired reads were merged using COPE v1.2.5, and each unique nucleotide sequence was defined as a clonotype. MiTCR v1.1 was used to align the clonotypes against IMGT TRBV, TRBD and TRBJ reference segments. The analysis was restricted to V-J combinations with a frequency above 0.0001, which together covered 99.2% of the repertoires. The TCS score was defined as the ratio of F50 (clonal expansion) to E x V (chaos), calculated using BLOSUM62-based TCRdist between CDR3 peptides within each V-J. Welch's t-statistics and random forest reduced 450 to 600 V-J features to 13, which were used in a naive Bayes classifier (R e1071). Sample size was not statistically predetermined, and blinding of investigators to group allocation was not performed. The paper describes TCR Vbeta CDR3 sequencing of 135 peripheral blood samples, made up of 40 to 45 ophthalmopathy patients, over 70 hyperthyroidism patients and 17 progressor patients.

The clonotype was recovered from a woman under 40 with Graves disease. Donor details come from another sample of the same person, matched by shared clones. This specimen was peripheral blood mononuclear cells (PBMCs), taken at new diagnosis, from a patient treated with antithyroid drugs. In this chain, TRBV29-1 is recombined with TRBJ1-1; 9 middle bases align to TRBD1. The bases are TGCAGCGCTGAACAGGGGGCCAACACTGAAGCTTTCTTT. Translation gives CSAEQGANTEAFF. The CDR3, completed at both ends by the reference TRBV29-1 and TRBJ1-1 genes, gives the full variable domain SAVISQKPSRDICQRGTSLTIQCQVDSQVTMMFWYRQQPGQSLTLIATANQGSEATYESGFVIDKFPISRPNLTFSTLTVSNMSPEDSSIYLCSAEQGANTEAFFGQGTRLTVV.